Following are 27 T cell receptor beta chains from one sample sequenced in a study of human T cells and chemical hapten exposure. TCRdb ran MiXCR on the RACE reads and lists one entry per CDR3 protein. The sample consists of roughly 89,000 distinct CDR3 sequences, roughly a tenth of them appearing once. Time point noted: patch test 3, about 24 weeks after DPC sensitization. Treatment in this sample: therapeutic diphenylcyclopropenone sensitization with weekly scalp DPC. The sample consisted of whole blood, taken in connection with sensitization to the hapten diphenylcyclopropenone (DPC). These receptors originate from a woman between 25 and 40 years old with alopecia areata. Some clones in this sample may be carry-over from other donors' samples.

V is TRBV6-2 or TRBV6-3 and J is TRBJ1-5, with unresolved D. Trimming took 7 bases from V and 5 from J, leaving 9 bases between them. The CDR3 is made up of 12 amino acids. Germline V gives CDR1 MNHEY, CDR2 SVGEGT. This CDR3 reads CASKDVDQPQHF. CDR3 bases: TGTGCCAGCAAGGACGTCGATCAGCCCCAGCATTTT.

At least ten counts were recorded for this clonotype. V gene TRBV3-1 combines with J gene TRBJ1-5; D not certain. Trimming took off 8 bases at V and 4 bases at J, with 12 bases between the two ends. The CDR3 contains 13 residues. In germline, CDR1 is LGHDT, CDR2 YNNKEL (reference sequence). The CDR3 here is CASSQSLNQPQHF. CDR3 DNA: TGTGCCAGCTCACAGTCTTTAAATCAGCCCCAGCATTTT.

This clonotype was counted many times. The chain combines TRBV12-5 with TRBJ2-1, with 8 bases lining up with TRBD1. Germline-derived CDR1 and CDR2 are LGHNT and FRNRAP. The CDR3 sequence is 16 residues long. Trimming took 7 bases from V and 9 from J; bases not matched to a gene: 17. CDR3 nucleotide sequence: TGTGCTAGTGCCGGTGGGGGCAGGGGGCGATTGGGTGAGCAGTTCTTC. Amino acids: CASAGGGRGRLGEQFF.

This clonotype has just a few counts. The V call is TRBV20-1, the J call TRBJ2-7; a weak D match, TRBD2 (6 bases). Germline CDR1 reads DFQATT; CDR2 reads SNEGSKA (reference sequence). Trimming took 3 bases from V and 2 from J, leaving 14 bases between them. This CDR3 region has 14 residues. The CDR3 nucleotides read TGCAGTGCTAGGGCCGGGACTGCAACCTACGAGCAGTACTTC. It is translated as CSARAGTATYEQYF.

The chain joins TRBV28 to TRBJ1-5; D is ambiguous. The V end lost 5 bases, the J end lost 2 bases, and 10 bases lay between the germline ends. Germline assignment: CDR1 MDHEN and CDR2 SYDVKM. The CDR3 extends over 14 amino acids. The CDR3 sequence: CASSVPQGNQPQHF. The CDR3 DNA is TGTGCCAGCAGTGTGCCCCAGGGCAATCAGCCCCAGCATTTT.

In its sample, this clonotype was seen many times. The chain employs TRBV5-1 and TRBJ2-1; no clear D. Germline V gene data show CDR1 as SGHRS and CDR2 as YFSETQ. The V and J ends lost 0 bases and 5 bases respectively, with 15 bases between them. This CDR3 comprises 16 residues. The CDR3 here is CASSLAYSAANNEQFF. The CDR3 region has the DNA TGCGCCAGCAGCTTGGCTTACAGCGCCGCTAACAATGAGCAGTTCTTC. The variable domain in full, with the rest retrieved from reference TRBV5-1 and TRBJ2-1, is KAGVTQTPRYLIKTRGQQVTLSCSPISGHRSVSWYQQTPGQGLQFLFEYFSETQRNKGNFPGRFSGRQFSNSRSEMNVSTLELGDSALYLCASSLAYSAANNEQFFGPGTRLTVL.

The rearrangement links TRBV29-1 to TRBJ2-1; D gene unclear. Germline V gene data show CDR1 as SQVTM and CDR2 as ANQGSEA. V shed 3 bases and J shed 3 bases, with 6 bases lying between them. This CDR3 region has 12 residues. CDR3: CSVEYSYNEQFF. CDR3 DNA: TGCAGCGTTGAGTACAGCTACAATGAGCAGTTCTTC.

This clonotype was counted many times. This chain uses TRBV10-3 with TRBJ1-1; D is perhaps TRBD1 (6 bases). CDR1 is ENHRY, CDR2 SYGVKD, per germline. V was pared by 7 bases and J by 5 bases, with 8 bases between. This CDR3 contains 11 residues. This chain's CDR3 is CAIKGETEAFF. Here the CDR3 DNA reads TGTGCCATCAAGGGGGAGACTGAAGCTTTCTTT.

This clonotype was observed many times. The gene calls are TRBV14 and TRBJ1-1, with a weak D call TRBD1 (5 bases). Trimming took 6 bases from V and 0 from J, leaving 14 bases between them. Germline lookup yields CDR1 SGHDN and CDR2 FVKESK. CDR3 length: 15 residues. CDR3 loop: CASRRGGAVNTEAFF. The DNA for the CDR3 is TGTGCCAGCAGGAGAGGCGGGGCAGTGAACACTGAAGCTTTCTTT.

The chain joins TRBV29-1 to TRBJ2-2; 9 bases agree with TRBD2. CDR1 and CDR2 (germline): SQVTM, ANQGSEA. Losses at the gene ends were 4 bases for V and 5 bases for J; bases not matched to a gene: 5. The CDR3 runs 14 residues. This CDR3 reads CSVASGTRTGELFF. The CDR3 region has the DNA TGCAGCGTTGCTAGCGGGACACGGACCGGGGAGCTGTTTTTT.

There are a few counts of this clonotype. This chain joins TRBV18 and TRBJ2-3, with TRBD2 matching 12 bases. The CDR3 loop spans 16 amino acids. V shed 3 bases, J shed 6 bases, and the junction held 7 bases outside the gene matches. Germline assignment: CDR1 KGHSH and CDR2 LQKENI. Written as DNA, the CDR3 is TGTGCCAGCTCACCTACACTAGCGGGGGGAACGGATACGCAGTATTTT. It codes for CASSPTLAGGTDTQYF.

This clonotype has only a few counts. The V call is TRBV28, the J call TRBJ2-6; maybe TRBD1 (5 bases). The germline V gene has CDR1 MDHEN and CDR2 SYDVKM. V was trimmed by 2 bases and J by 0 bases, leaving 8 bases between them. The CDR3 loop spans 16 amino acids. The CDR3 sequence is CASSLGAISGANVLTF. As DNA, the CDR3 is TGTGCCAGCAGTTTAGGGGCGATCTCTGGGGCCAACGTCCTGACTTTC.

There are many counts of this clonotype. This chain uses TRBV6-6 with TRBJ2-7; D unresolved. From germline, CDR1 is MNHNY and CDR2 SVGAGI (reference sequence). V was pared by 2 bases and J by 6 bases, with 14 bases between. The CDR3 is made up of 14 amino acids. The CDR3 loop reads CASSYGSEPGEQYF. CDR3 DNA: TGTGCCAGCAGTTACGGGTCGGAGCCTGGCGAGCAGTACTTC.

This clonotype was counted between two and nine times. The chain uses TRBV28 and TRBJ2-1; 11 nucleotides line up with TRBD2. Trimming cost V 2 bases and J 4 bases; bases outside gene matches: 4. Germline CDR1 and CDR2: MDHEN and SYDVKM. The CDR3 runs to 16 residues. CDR3 in amino acids: CASSLVLAGAYNEQFF. CDR3 bases: TGTGCCAGCAGTTTAGTACTAGCGGGAGCATACAATGAGCAGTTCTTC. The full variable domain, completed using reference TRBV28 and TRBJ2-1, is DVKVTQSSRYLVKRTGEKVFLECVQDMDHENMFWYRQDPGLGLRLIYFSYDVKMKEKGDIPEGYSVSREKKERFSLILESASTNQTSMYLCASSLVLAGAYNEQFFGPGTRLTVL.

This clonotype was seen ten or more times. The chain combines TRBV4-3 with TRBJ2-3, with 7 positions matching TRBD2. The CDR3 loop spans 18 amino acids. With 0 bases clipped from V and 0 bases from J, the junction kept 9 bases outside the gene matches. Germline CDR1 and CDR2: LGHNA and YSLEER. In DNA, the CDR3 is TGCGCCAGCAGCCAAGAAGGTACAGGCGGGAGAAGCACAGATACGCAGTATTTT. Protein: CASSQEGTGGRSTDTQYF.

The rearrangement joins TRBV12-3 or TRBV12-4 to TRBJ1-1; D is undetermined. This CDR3 is built from 13 residues. The V end was cut by 6 bases, the J end by 4 bases, with 12 bases between. CDR3 sequence: CASSSGALTEAFF. The CDR3 DNA reads TGTGCCAGCAGCTCGGGCGCCCTCACTGAAGCTTTCTTT.

This chain uses TRBV12-3 or TRBV12-4 with TRBJ2-7; perhaps D is TRBD1 or TRBD2 (5 bases each). Trimming took 6 bases from V and 3 from J, leaving 18 bases between them. The CDR3 loop spans 15 amino acids. The CDR3 spells CASSPIGTSVYEQYF. The DNA of the CDR3 is TGTGCCAGCAGCCCAATAGGGACCAGCGTCTACGAGCAGTACTTC.

This chain connects TRBV28 to TRBJ2-7; TRBD1 matches at 10 bases. With V trimmed by 5 bases and J by 7 bases, 11 bases remained unmatched. The CDR3 totals 15 residues. Germline V gives CDR1 MDHEN, CDR2 SYDVKM. CDR3 in DNA: TGTGCCAGCAGTAGCACCGGGACAGGGGTTTGGGAGCAGTACTTC. It specifies CASSSTGTGVWEQYF.

This clonotype was observed many times. The chain couples TRBV19 to TRBJ1-2, with D unresolved. Germline assignment: CDR1 LNHDA and CDR2 SQIVND (reference sequence). The CDR3 has 14 amino acids. V was cut by 2 bases and J by 6 bases, with 13 bases left in between. The CDR3 loop reads CASSISGGFDGYTF. Here the CDR3 DNA reads TGTGCCAGTAGTATATCGGGAGGTTTCGATGGCTACACCTTC.

This clonotype has at least ten counts. The genes are TRBV7-8 and TRBJ2-5; 9 nucleotides agree with TRBD1. With V trimmed by 2 bases and J by 3 bases, 4 bases remained unmatched. In germline, CDR1 is SGHVS, CDR2 FQNEAQ. This CDR3 spans 15 amino acids. The CDR3 spells CASSLRDRDKETQYF. CDR3 nucleotide sequence: TGTGCCAGCAGCTTAAGGGACAGGGATAAAGAGACCCAGTACTTC. The variable domain in full, completed from reference TRBV7-8 and TRBJ2-5, reads GAGVSQSPRYKVAKRGQDVALRCDPISGHVSLFWYQQALGQGPEFLTYFQNEAQLDKSGLPSDRFFAERPEGSVSTLKIQRTQQEDSAVYLCASSLRDRDKETQYFGPGTRLLVL.

This clonotype has more than one count but fewer than ten. This chain uses TRBV12-3 or TRBV12-4 with TRBJ1-4; TRBD1 matches 10 bases. Losses at the gene ends were 5 bases for V and 7 bases for J; bases not matched to a gene: 7. This CDR3 comprises 15 residues. The DNA of the CDR3 is TGTGCCAGCAGTGCTGACTGGGACAGGGGTGAAAAACTGTTTTTT. Its protein product is CASSADWDRGEKLFF.

Many counts were recorded for this clonotype. V gene TRBV7-9 combines with J gene TRBJ2-2; D is tentatively TRBD1 or TRBD2 (5 bases each). CDR3 size: 16 residues. Germline CDR1 reads SEHNR; CDR2 reads FQNEAQ (reference sequence). Trimming pared 5 bases from V and 4 bases from J, leaving 17 bases between. CDR3 sequence (DNA): TGTGCCAGCAGCCCCCGGGACGGTTCGGGCACCGGGGAGCTGTTTTTT. Translating it yields CASSPRDGSGTGELFF.

V usage is TRBV3-1 and J usage is TRBJ1-6; 7 nucleotides agree with TRBD1. The CDR3 is 13 residues long. After removal of 4 bases from V and 8 bases from J, the junction contained 2 bases not matched to a gene. Germline CDR1 is LGHDT and CDR2 is YNNKEL (reference sequence). For the CDR3, the DNA is TGTGCCAGCAGCCGAGACAGGGATTCACCCCTCCACTTT. It codes for CASSRDRDSPLHF.

This clonotype was observed a single time. Relative to the germline gene, one junction end is altered; a read error may explain this. The V gene is TRBV4-1, the J gene TRBJ1-1, with D tentatively TRBD1 (5 bases). This CDR3 is built from 12 residues. CDR1 is MGHRA and CDR2 is YSYEKL in the germline V gene. DNA for the CDR3: TGCACCAGCAGCCAAGAGTGGGGGGGAGCTTTCTTT. This translates into CTSSQEWGGAFF.

In this sample, this clonotype turned up a few times. This chain links TRBV6-2 or TRBV6-3 with TRBJ2-1, with D perhaps given as TRBD1 or TRBD2 (5 bases each). The CDR3 runs to 12 residues. Germline V gene data show CDR1 as MNHEY and CDR2 as SVGEGT. The V end was cut by 4 bases, the J end by 9 bases, with 10 bases between. This CDR3 is CASSWGSGEQFF. The CDR3 bases are TGTGCCAGCAGTTGGGGGAGCGGTGAGCAGTTCTTC.

This clonotype showed up many times. This chain links TRBV7-9 with TRBJ1-1; D is possibly TRBD1 (5 bases). Germline values: CDR1 SEHNR, CDR2 FQNEAQ (reference sequence). CDR3 length: 14 amino acids. V lost 8 bases to trimming and J lost 3 bases, with 16 bases between them. The CDR3 sequence is CASPAPGRDTEAFF. CDR3 nucleotide sequence: TGTGCCAGCCCTGCGCCCGGCAGGGACACTGAAGCTTTCTTT.

This clonotype was seen at least ten times. The rearrangement joins TRBV12-3 or TRBV12-4 to TRBJ2-1; unclear D gene. Trimming pared 3 bases from V and 5 bases from J, leaving 11 bases between. This CDR3 has 14 amino acids. The chain's CDR3 is CASSFPQFDNEQFF. The CDR3, as DNA: TGTGCCAGCAGTTTTCCACAATTCGACAATGAGCAGTTCTTC.